The 20 T cell receptor beta chains in this list originate from one sample, sequenced in a study of beta chain features in type 1 diabetes. These receptors are not linked to any known antigen. The entirety of the isolated RNA underwent reverse transcription, so expressed TCRB transcripts were sequenced. TCRdb keeps only in-frame clones here, not all; method: immunoSEQ multiplex PCR. The profile shows under 200,000 clones, 7.5% to 9.5% of them singletons. Whole-study results and caveats: Moderate yet significant TCRB CDR3 shortening was seen in Type 1 diabetes patients in all four CD4+ subsets.

The sequencing sample was made of central memory CD4+ T cells from blood. The receptors here all came from a woman younger than 30 with type 1 diabetes.

The CDR3 region has the DNA TGCGCCAGCAGCTTCAAAGGTGCGGGAGGGCCGGAGACCCAGTACTTC. It translates to CASSFKGAGGPETQYF. The chain links TRBV5-1 to TRBJ2-5; 9 positions agree with TRBD2. This CDR3 has 16 residues. Losses at the gene ends were 2 bases for V and 5 bases for J; bases not matched to a gene: 10. Germline lookup yields CDR1 SGHRS and CDR2 YFSETQ.

This rearrangement joins TRBV9 to TRBJ1-4; D is unclear. V lost 0 bases, J lost 4 bases, and 10 bases lay in between. This CDR3 is 15 amino acids long. Germline V gives CDR1 SGDLS, CDR2 YYNGEE. The CDR3 coding sequence is TGTGCCAGCAGCGTAGCTCCGGGATATAATGAAAAACTGTTTTTT. Residues: CASSVAPGYNEKLFF.

This clone was recorded a few times. The V and J genes are TRBV4-3 and TRBJ1-1, with D perhaps TRBD1 (5 bases). The CDR3 has 17 amino acids. In germline, CDR1 is LGHNA, CDR2 YSLEER. V was pared by 0 bases and J by 1 base, with 15 bases between. The CDR3 nucleotides are TGCGCCAGCAGCCAAGATGGGGGGAGGATCGGGAACACTGAAGCTTTCTTT. Protein product: CASSQDGGRIGNTEAFF.

A few counts support this clone. The J gene is TRBJ2-1, the V gene TRBV7-2; 11 bases are a match to TRBD2. There are 15 residues in the CDR3. V lost 5 bases, J lost 4 bases, and 4 bases stayed unmatched. The germline V gene encodes CDR1 SGHTA and CDR2 FQGNSA. The CDR3 spells CASSLSGGEYNEQFF. DNA for the CDR3: TGTGCCAGCAGCCTTAGCGGGGGGGAATACAATGAGCAGTTCTTC.

This chain uses TRBV4-3 with TRBJ2-2, with TRBD1 matching 10 bases. Germline CDR1 LGHNA, CDR2 YSLEER. The trim removed 1 base at V and 4 bases at J, leaving 3 bases unmatched. This CDR3 region has 16 residues. CDR3 amino acids: CASSQGGQGFTGELFF. The CDR3 DNA follows: TGCGCCAGCAGCCAAGGGGGACAGGGGTTCACCGGGGAGCTGTTTTTT.

The chain combines TRBV5-1 with TRBJ2-1, with 13 bases lining up with TRBD2. The CDR3 runs 15 residues. Trimming took 3 bases from V and 8 from J; bases not matched to a gene: 5. Germline V gives CDR1 SGHRS, CDR2 YFSETQ. The CDR3, as DNA: TGCGCCAGCAGCTCACTAGCGGGGGGGTCATATGAGCAGTTCTTC. Translation: CASSSLAGGSYEQFF.

This chain connects TRBV7-2 to TRBJ2-7; 10 nucleotides align to TRBD2. This CDR3 has 17 residues. J gave up 6 bases and V 5 bases, and 16 bases lay outside the gene matches. Germline CDR1 reads SGHTA; CDR2 reads FQGNSA. CDR3 nucleotide sequence: TGTGCCAGCAGCCACCTTTTAGCGGGAGGTCCGGCCCCCGAGCAGTACTTC. Its translation: CASSHLLAGGPAPEQYF.

This clone was picked up a small number of times. The chain couples TRBV11-2 to TRBJ2-1; 10 bases are a match to TRBD2. Per the germline V gene, CDR1 is SGHAT and CDR2 is FQNNGV. This CDR3 contains 15 residues. V lost 5 bases and J lost 6; bases outside the gene matches: 7. CDR3 residues: CASSPQAGGGNEQFF. CDR3 nucleotide sequence: TGTGCCAGCAGCCCCCAAGCGGGAGGGGGCAATGAGCAGTTCTTC.

In the case of this clone: Other DNA sequences of this sample code for an identical CDR3. This chain joins TRBV19 and TRBJ1-5, with D possibly being TRBD1 (5 bases). The CDR3 spans 13 residues. Germline values: CDR1 LNHDA, CDR2 SQIVND (reference sequence). With 5 bases removed from V and 3 bases from J, the gap between germline ends came to 8 bases. The CDR3, as DNA: TGTGCCAGTAGTGCAGGGCTCAATCAGCCCCAGCATTTT. It translates to CASSAGLNQPQHF.

The sample holds a few counts of this clone. The gene calls are TRBV7-2 and TRBJ2-1; D is perhaps TRBD2 (5 bases). V was cut by 2 bases and J by 0 bases, with 8 bases left in between. The CDR3 is made up of 15 amino acids. Germline V lookup: CDR1 SGHTA, CDR2 FQGNSA. CDR3 sequence reads: CASSLPSSSYNEQFF. In nucleotides, the CDR3 is TGTGCCAGCAGCTTACCTAGCAGCTCCTACAATGAGCAGTTCTTC.

This clone was seen only a few times. The gene calls are TRBV5-6 and TRBJ2-2; TRBD2 is a possible D gene (6 bases). The length of the CDR3 is 15 residues. The germline V gene encodes CDR1 SGHDT and CDR2 YYEEEE. Deletions cut 1 base from V and 1 base from J, with 8 bases between. For the CDR3, the DNA is TGTGCCAGCAGCTTGCCCGGGGGGAACACCGGGGAGCTGTTTTTT. Its protein product is CASSLPGGNTGELFF.

There are a few counts of this clone. V and J are TRBV5-4 and TRBJ2-5, with D hard to call. CDR1 SGHNT and CDR2 YYREEE come from the germline V gene (reference sequence). This CDR3 is 14 amino acids long. Trimming removed 2 bases at V and 4 bases at J, with 12 bases between. In DNA form, the CDR3 reads TGTGCCAGCAGCTTTGGCACCGGCGGAGAGACCCAGTACTTC. It codes for CASSFGTGGETQYF.

This clone was seen only a few times. V and J are TRBV29-1 and TRBJ2-3; D gene uncertain. The CDR3 covers 14 residues. Trimming took off 0 bases at V and 0 bases at J, with 7 bases between the two ends. CDR1 is SQVTM, CDR2 ANQGSEA, per germline. CDR3: CSVEETRSTDTQYF. DNA for the CDR3: TGCAGCGTTGAAGAAACGAGGAGCACAGATACGCAGTATTTT.

This clone appeared a few times. The rearrangement links TRBV27 to TRBJ2-7; the match to TRBD1 covers 9 bases. The CDR3 runs to 15 residues. Unmatched junction bases numbered 6, after V lost 0 bases and J lost 6 bases. Germline CDR1 reads MNHEY; CDR2 reads SMNVEV (reference sequence). The CDR3 here is CASSLSGTGNGEQYF. The CDR3 DNA reads TGTGCCAGCAGTTTATCCGGGACAGGGAACGGCGAGCAGTACTTC.

This clone was observed a few times. The chain links TRBV18 to TRBJ1-3; 11 bases match TRBD1. In germline, CDR1 is KGHSH, CDR2 LQKENI. V trimming: 3 bases; J trimming: 1 base; junction bases outside the gene matches: 8. This CDR3 is built from 18 residues. Here the CDR3 DNA reads TGTGCCAGCTCACCCAGGACCGGGACAGGGGGATCTGGAAACACCATATATTTT. Protein sequence: CASSPRTGTGGSGNTIYF.

This clone showed up just a few times. The chain employs TRBV27 and TRBJ1-6, with a tentative D call TRBD1 (6 bases). This CDR3 is 14 amino acids long. In germline, CDR1 is MNHEY, CDR2 SMNVEV (reference sequence). The V gene lost 3 bases and the J gene lost 7 bases, with 10 bases spanning the gap. CDR3 protein: CASSFGGANSPLHF. The DNA for the CDR3 is TGTGCCAGCAGTTTTGGGGGGGCGAATTCACCCCTCCACTTT.

Concerning this clone itself: Since the CDR3 does not end with the conserved phenylalanine or tryptophan, this likely comes from a read error. It is unclear where the CDR3 begins or ends on the DNA, so no DNA is shown, and the CDR3 is as TCRdb lists it. The rearrangement joins TRBV5-6 to TRBJ2-7; TRBD2, the table's D call, lacks a check against the DNA. Germline CDR1 SGHDT, CDR2 YYEEEE. With termini counted, the CDR3 has 11 amino acids. CDR3 amino acids: CASSLVEGPHL.

Only a few counts were recorded for this clone. The chain joins TRBV9 to TRBJ2-3, with a weak D call TRBD2 (6 bases). The CDR3 contains 15 residues. Germline V gene data show CDR1 as SGDLS and CDR2 as YYNGEE. V lost 3 bases and J lost 6, with 17 bases in between. This chain's CDR3 is CASSERGGGRDTQYF. The DNA for the CDR3 is TGTGCCAGCAGCGAACGGGGAGGAGGGCGTGATACGCAGTATTTT.

This clone was observed a handful of times. The chain uses TRBV18 and TRBJ2-3; D perhaps matches TRBD2 (5 bases). The germline CDR1 and CDR2 sequences are KGHSH and LQKENI. CDR3 length: 15 residues. Between the trimmed V and J ends, which lost 1 base and 1 base, there was a span of 9 bases. CDR3 in DNA: TGTGCCAGCTCACCACTCCTAGCCCGCACAGATACGCAGTATTTT. Translation gives CASSPLLARTDTQYF.

There are a few counts of this clone. This chain joins TRBV21-1 and TRBJ2-7; TRBD2 was called by the table and not checked on the DNA. TRBV21-1 is designated a pseudogene. The CDR3 loop spans 14 amino acids. The chain's CDR3 is CANPRGGRGYEQYF. CDR3 in DNA: TGTGCCAACCCTCGGGGGGGACGAGGCTACGAGCAGTACTTC.